This passage covers 22 T cell receptor beta chains from one sample sequenced in a study of OX40 agonist ivuxolimab in advanced cancers. Assay: immunoSEQ multiplex PCR; the TCRdb copy retains only in-frame clones and omits some. The sample contains about 66,000 clones, roughly four fifths of which appear only once. Sequenced material: CD4+ or CD8+ T cells sorted from blood, taken in a trial of the OX40 agonist ivuxolimab. The receptors here all came from an adult with an advanced solid tumor such as melanoma, head and neck, liver or kidney cancer.

The rearrangement uses TRBV28 and TRBJ2-4; 11 bases align to TRBD2. The CDR3 is 17 residues long. Unmatched junction bases numbered 7, after V lost 3 bases and J lost 3 bases. Germline loops: CDR1 MDHEN, CDR2 SYDVKM. CDR3 sequence (DNA): TGTGCCAGCAGTTTGGGACTAGCGGAGGGGCGCAAAAACATTCAGTACTTC. Protein sequence: CASSLGLAEGRKNIQYF.

The rearrangement uses TRBV2 and TRBJ2-5; the D gene is possibly TRBD1 (6 bases). The CDR3 loop spans 13 amino acids. Trimming took off 5 bases at V and 8 bases at J, with 15 bases between the two ends. Germline V lookup: CDR1 SNHLY, CDR2 FYNNEI. The CDR3, as DNA: TGTGCCAGCAGTAGAAACGAGGGGACAACCCAGTACTTC. Protein sequence: CASSRNEGTTQYF.

Here the CDR3 DNA reads TGTGCCAGTAAGCTCTTAGTATCAAGCTCCTACAATGAGCAGTTCTTC. Translation gives CASKLLVSSSYNEQFF. The chain has TRBV19 and TRBJ2-1, with D unresolved. The CDR3 contains 16 residues. Germline-derived CDR1 and CDR2 are LNHDA and SQIVND (reference sequence). V gave up 7 bases and J gave up 0 bases, with 16 bases separating them.

This chain joins TRBV7-2 and TRBJ1-2; D may be TRBD1 (5 bases). Trimming removed 7 bases at V and 8 bases at J, with 23 bases between. The CDR3 loop spans 15 amino acids. Germline CDR1 and CDR2: SGHTA and FQGNSA. CDR3 coding DNA: TGTGCCAGCAACAACCGGGGCAGCCCAAAAGGGGGCTACACCTTC. Amino acid sequence: CASNNRGSPKGGYTF.

V gene TRBV28 combines with J gene TRBJ1-2; 7 nucleotides line up with TRBD1. Germline V gene lookup returns CDR1 MDHEN and CDR2 SYDVKM. The CDR3 runs 12 residues. Unmatched junction bases numbered 2, after V lost 6 bases and J lost 4 bases. In nucleotides, the CDR3 is TGTGCCAGCAGGACAGGGTCCTATGGCTACACCTTC. Translation: CASRTGSYGYTF.

J is TRBJ2-5 and V is TRBV7-9, with TRBD1 identical over 7 bases. Germline lookup yields CDR1 SEHNR and CDR2 FQNEAQ (reference sequence). With V trimmed by 11 bases and J by 5 bases, 11 bases remained unmatched. The CDR3 totals 13 residues. CDR3 region: CALKPGGQETQYF. CDR3 in DNA: TGTGCCCTCAAGCCAGGGGGTCAGGAGACCCAGTACTTC. Variable domain in full (rest from reference TRBV7-9 and TRBJ2-5): DTGVSQNPRHKITKRGQNVTFRCDPISEHNRLYWYRQTLGQGPEFLTYFQNEAQLEKSRLLSDRFSAERPKGSFSTLEIQRTEQGDSAMYLCALKPGGQETQYFGPGTRLLVL.

This clone was counted a single time. This rearrangement joins TRBV2 to TRBJ1-1; weak D call: TRBD1 (5 bases). Germline values: CDR1 SNHLY, CDR2 FYNNEI. The V and J ends lost 6 bases and 4 bases respectively, with 12 bases between them. The CDR3 contains 13 residues. CDR3 sequence: CASRGVVGTEAFF. The CDR3 bases are TGTGCCAGCAGAGGGGTTGTTGGCACTGAAGCTTTCTTT.

The chain links TRBV7-9 to TRBJ2-3; the match to TRBD2 covers 15 bases. The V segment lost 4 bases and the J segment 5 bases; nucleotides outside the gene matches: 7. Germline values: CDR1 SEHNR, CDR2 FQNEAQ (reference sequence). The CDR3 is 17 amino acids. The CDR3 sequence: CASSYPGLAGGEDTQYF. As DNA, the CDR3 is TGTGCCAGCAGCTACCCGGGACTAGCGGGGGGTGAAGATACGCAGTATTTT.

The count of this clone is one. This sequence joins TRBV7-2 and TRBJ2-2; D possibly corresponds to TRBD2 (6 bases). Germline V lookup: CDR1 SGHTA, CDR2 FQGNSA. The length of the CDR3 is 14 residues. V was shortened by 0 bases and J by 4 bases, with 6 bases between the two germline ends. CDR3 DNA sequence: TGTGCCAGCAGCTTAGCGACTAGCACCGGGGAGCTGTTTTTT. Encoded protein: CASSLATSTGELFF. Full variable domain (outside the CDR3, taken from reference TRBV7-2 and TRBJ2-2): GAGVSQSPSNKVTEKGKDVELRCDPISGHTALYWYRQSLGQGLEFLIYFQGNSAPDKSGLPSDRFSAERTGGSVSTLTIQRTQQEDSAVYLCASSLATSTGELFFGEGSRLTVL.

The gene calls are TRBV28 and TRBJ2-1; TRBD1 or TRBD2 may be the D gene (7 bases each). V lost 6 bases and J 4 bases, leaving 25 bases between the germline ends. CDR1 and CDR2 from the germline V gene are MDHEN and SYDVKM. There are 18 residues in the CDR3. DNA of the CDR3: TGTGCCAGCAGCTCACTCAGAAGCGGGGAGGGGGCATACAATGAGCAGTTCTTC. This encodes CASSSLRSGEGAYNEQFF.

This clone has just a few counts. DNA for the CDR3: TGTGCCAGTAGTACCCGAGGGGCGGGCACTGAAGCTTTCTTT. This translates into CASSTRGAGTEAFF. This rearrangement joins TRBV19 to TRBJ1-1, with TRBD1 as a possible D gene (5 bases). CDR1 LNHDA and CDR2 SQIVND come from the germline V gene (reference sequence). V lost 4 bases to trimming and J lost 4 bases, with 13 bases between them. The CDR3 contains 14 residues.

The genes are TRBV15 and TRBJ1-3, with 8 positions matching TRBD1. V lost 3 bases, J lost 0 bases, and 4 bases stayed unmatched. The germline CDR1 and CDR2 sequences are LNHNV and YYDKDF (reference sequence). CDR3 size: 16 residues. The CDR3 coding sequence is TGTGCCACCAGCAGCGGGGGGACAGGCTCTGGAAACACCATATATTTT. It translates to CATSSGGTGSGNTIYF.

V is TRBV6-1 and J is TRBJ2-7; possible D gene TRBD1, 5 bases. Trimming removed 5 bases from V and 1 base from J, with 15 bases in between. This CDR3 is built from 15 residues. From germline, CDR1 is MNHNS and CDR2 SASEGT. The CDR3 DNA follows: TGTGCCAGCAGTCCCCTAGGGGCAGGATCCTACGAGCAGTACTTC. This sequence encodes CASSPLGAGSYEQYF.

The rearrangement joins TRBV7-2 to TRBJ2-7; 10 nucleotides align to TRBD1. Per the germline V gene, CDR1 is SGHTA and CDR2 is FQGNSA. CDR3 size: 14 residues. The J segment lost 2 bases and the V segment lost 7 bases, leaving 5 bases of the junction unmatched. CDR3 sequence reads: CASTLGTGAYEQYF. In nucleotides, the CDR3 is TGTGCCAGCACTCTTGGGACAGGGGCCTACGAGCAGTACTTC.

CDR3 sequence (DNA): TGCGCCAGCAGCTTGAGGGACAGGGACACCGGGGAGCTGTTTTTT. Its protein product is CASSLRDRDTGELFF. This sequence joins TRBV5-1 and TRBJ2-2, with TRBD1 matching 9 bases. Looked up from germline, CDR1 is SGHRS and CDR2 is YFSETQ. The V segment lost 1 base and the J segment 3 bases; nucleotides outside the gene matches: 1. This CDR3 is 15 amino acids long.

In this sample, this clone turned up once. The chain combines TRBV13 with TRBJ2-2; tentatively, D is TRBD1 (6 bases). This CDR3 has 15 residues. V dropped 5 bases and J dropped 4 bases, with 14 bases sitting between them. The germline V gene has CDR1 PRHDT and CDR2 FYEKMQ (reference sequence). CDR3: CASSAHQGITGELFF. In nucleotides, the CDR3 is TGTGCCAGCAGCGCGCATCAGGGGATCACCGGGGAGCTGTTTTTT.

The chain uses TRBV28 and TRBJ2-7; D unclear. Trimming removed 0 bases at V and 0 bases at J, with 6 bases between. The length of the CDR3 is 14 residues. Germline CDR1 reads MDHEN; CDR2 reads SYDVKM. Written as DNA, the CDR3 is TGTGCCAGCAGTTTATGGGGAAGCTCCTACGAGCAGTACTTC. Its protein is CASSLWGSSYEQYF.

The chain is built from TRBV4-3 and TRBJ2-6; D could derive from TRBD1 or TRBD2 (6 bases each). The CDR3 is 22 amino acids. Trimming left V 0 bases short and J 2 bases short, with 26 bases between. Germline V lookup: CDR1 LGHNA, CDR2 YSLEER. The DNA of the CDR3 is TGCGCCAGCAGCCAAGAGTATTTAGGGATGGGGGGCCTTGGGGCTGGGGCCAACGTCCTGACTTTC. Protein: CASSQEYLGMGGLGAGANVLTF.

The V and J genes are TRBV7-3 and TRBJ1-1; D not certain. The CDR3 spans 13 residues. Germline V gene lookup returns CDR1 SGHTA and CDR2 FQGTGA. Trimming took 2 bases from V and 6 from J, leaving 10 bases between them. CDR3 sequence: CASSLGPGSEAFF. The CDR3 region has the DNA TGTGCCAGCAGCTTAGGGCCTGGGTCTGAAGCTTTCTTT. Supplemented by reference TRBV7-3 and TRBJ1-1, the full variable domain reads GAGVSQTPSNKVTEKGKYVELRCDPISGHTALYWYRQSLGQGPEFLIYFQGTGAADDSGLPNDRFFAVRPEGSVSTLKIQRTERGDSAVYLCASSLGPGSEAFFGQGTRLTVV.

The chain links TRBV13 to TRBJ2-7; possible D gene TRBD2, 6 bases. Trimming stripped 2 bases from V and 4 bases from J, with 9 bases between. The CDR3 loop spans 13 amino acids. Germline CDR1 reads PRHDT; CDR2 reads FYEKMQ (reference sequence). CDR3 sequence (DNA): TGTGCCAGCAGCTTAACGGGGAGGTACGAGCAGTACGTC. It yields the protein CASSLTGRYEQYV.

This clone appeared a few times. The rearrangement joins TRBV15 to TRBJ2-5; D tentatively reads TRBD1 or TRBD2 (5 bases each). This CDR3 spans 14 amino acids. V was trimmed by 3 bases and J by 8 bases, leaving 16 bases between them. CDR1 is LNHNV, CDR2 YYDKDF, per germline (reference sequence). CDR3 sequence: CATSSRDRPDTQYF. The CDR3 DNA sequence: TGTGCCACCAGCAGCCGGGACCGACCGGACACCCAGTACTTC.

This clone was recorded a few times. The chain carries TRBV28 and TRBJ1-1; 8 positions agree with TRBD1. The V segment lost 5 bases and the J segment 6 bases; nucleotides outside the gene matches: 2. The CDR3 is made up of 12 amino acids. Germline assignment: CDR1 MDHEN and CDR2 SYDVKM. The CDR3 protein is CASSGTGSEAFF. The CDR3 DNA reads TGTGCCAGCAGTGGGACAGGTTCTGAAGCTTTCTTT.